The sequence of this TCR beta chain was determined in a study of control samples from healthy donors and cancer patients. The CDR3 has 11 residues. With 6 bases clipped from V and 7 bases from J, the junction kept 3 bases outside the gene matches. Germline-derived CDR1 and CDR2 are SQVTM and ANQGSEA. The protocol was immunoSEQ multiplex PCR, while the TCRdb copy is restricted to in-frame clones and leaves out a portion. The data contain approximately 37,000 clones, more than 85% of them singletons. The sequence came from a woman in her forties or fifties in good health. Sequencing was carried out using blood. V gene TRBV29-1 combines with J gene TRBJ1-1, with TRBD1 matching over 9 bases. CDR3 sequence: CSVPGQGEAFF. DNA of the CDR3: TGCAGCGTCCCGGGACAGGGTGAAGCTTTCTTT.